This entry lists 9 T cell receptor beta chains sequenced from one sample in a study of CD8 T cells in Susac syndrome. cDNA came from about 0.5 to 1 ug RNA primed by random hexamers. A single record per CDR3 protein comes from TCRdb applying MiXCR to the immunoSEQ multiplex PCR reads. The table lists 150,000 to 190,000 distinct CDR3 sequences, approximately 96% of them singletons. What was sequenced was CD8+ T cells from PBMCs. These receptors were taken from a human donor with multiple sclerosis.

This clonotype is a singleton in its sample. The chain joins TRBV20-1 to TRBJ2-7; the D is unclear. Germline lookup yields CDR1 DFQATT and CDR2 SNEGSKA (reference sequence). CDR3 length equals 13 residues. The V end was cut by 3 bases, the J end by 3 bases, with 12 bases between. The CDR3 region has the DNA TGCAGTGCTAGTTTGGGTGTGAACTACGAGCAGTACTTC. Encoded protein: CSASLGVNYEQYF.

This chain connects TRBV9 to TRBJ1-1, with D unclear. V lost 3 bases and J lost 14, with 17 bases in between. This CDR3 has 12 residues. Germline assignment: CDR1 SGDLS and CDR2 YYNGEE. As DNA, the CDR3 is TGTGCCAGCAGCGGGGGAGGCTCTCGGGCCTTCTTT. Translated, it gives CASSGGGSRAFF.

The chain couples TRBV14 to TRBJ2-7; D is undetermined. The germline gives CDR1 SGHDN, CDR2 FVKESK. V was pared by 0 bases and J by 0 bases, with 6 bases between. The CDR3 is 14 residues long. In DNA, the CDR3 is TGTGCCAGCAGCCAAGAGGCGTTCTCCTACGAGCAGTACTTC. Amino acids: CASSQEAFSYEQYF.

V and J are TRBV6-2 or TRBV6-3 and TRBJ2-3; 8 nucleotides match TRBD1. V shed 6 bases, J shed 3 bases, and the junction held 5 bases outside the gene matches. The CDR3 is 14 residues long. CDR1 is MNHEY, CDR2 SVGEGT, per germline. CDR3 protein: CASRNGTGTDTQYF. CDR3 DNA sequence: TGTGCCAGCAGAAACGGGACAGGTACAGATACGCAGTATTTT.

The chain has TRBV7-2 and TRBJ1-1, with D possibly TRBD1 on 6 matching bases. Germline V lookup: CDR1 SGHTA, CDR2 FQGNSA. Trimming removed 5 bases at V and 7 bases at J, with 11 bases between. This CDR3 region has 12 residues. DNA for the CDR3: TGTGCCAGCAGCCAGGGGCAGATTGAAGCTTTCTTT. This translates into CASSQGQIEAFF.

The chain combines TRBV9 with TRBJ2-7; 7 nucleotides match TRBD1. The CDR3 covers 14 residues. Germline V CDR1 and CDR2: SGDLS, YYNGEE. V lost 2 bases and J lost 1; bases outside the gene matches: 3. The CDR3 coding sequence is TGTGCCAGCAGCGTGGCCAGGGGGTCCTACGAGCAGTACTTC. Residues: CASSVARGSYEQYF.

This chain connects TRBV7-9 to TRBJ2-7; 9 positions agree with TRBD2. J gave up 0 bases and V 5 bases, and 5 bases lay outside the gene matches. This CDR3 comprises 15 residues. Germline CDR1 is SEHNR and CDR2 is FQNEAQ (reference sequence). The CDR3 DNA reads as TGTGCCAGCAGCGGGACTAGCATTCGCTCCTACGAGCAGTACTTC. Translated, it gives CASSGTSIRSYEQYF. The full variable domain, completed using reference TRBV7-9 and TRBJ2-7, is DTGVSQNPRHKITKRGQNVTFRCDPISEHNRLYWYRQTLGQGPEFLTYFQNEAQLEKSRLLSDRFSAERPKGSFSTLEIQRTEQGDSAMYLCASSGTSIRSYEQYFGPGTRLTVT.

This clonotype is a singleton in its sample. The chain is built from TRBV12-5 and TRBJ1-1, with D possibly matching TRBD1 (6 bases). This CDR3 is 13 amino acids long. The V end lost 1 base, the J end lost 5 bases, and 8 bases lay between the germline ends. Germline V gene lookup returns CDR1 LGHNT and CDR2 FRNRAP. CDR3 bases: TGTGCTAGTGGTTTGGGCAGGGGAACTGAAGCTTTCTTT. It encodes CASGLGRGTEAFF.

The rearrangement uses TRBV27 and TRBJ2-7; possibly TRBD1 for D (6 bases). CDR3 length: 17 residues. Trimming removed 2 bases at V and 4 bases at J, with 21 bases between. Per the germline V gene, CDR1 is MNHEY and CDR2 is SMNVEV (reference sequence). In DNA, the CDR3 is TGTGCCAGCAGTTTACCCCCCTCACAGGGAAGAAAATACGAGCAGTACTTC. Its protein product is CASSLPPSQGRKYEQYF.